Given below is one TCR beta chain in context. As yet, its antigen is unknown. This entry comes from a study of identical twins' blood T cells. Findings and caveats of the study: Abundant TCRbeta CDR3s overlapped more between twins than with unrelated donors.

TCRdb called the 5' RACE reads again in MiXCR, with one record for every CDR3 protein. Of 350,000 to 400,000 distinct CDR3 sequences in the sample, approximately 30% were seen once. CDR1 and CDR2 from the germline V gene are SGHDN and FVKESK. V shed 5 bases and J shed 4 bases, with 11 bases lying between them. This CDR3 has 13 residues. The V and J genes are TRBV14 and TRBJ1-2, with D perhaps matching TRBD1 (5 bases). Sequenced: PBMCs. This receptor was obtained from a woman aged 18 to 49 in good health. Written as DNA, the CDR3 is TGTGCCAGCAGCGGGACTACTGGCTATGGCTACACCTTC. Residues: CASSGTTGYGYTF.